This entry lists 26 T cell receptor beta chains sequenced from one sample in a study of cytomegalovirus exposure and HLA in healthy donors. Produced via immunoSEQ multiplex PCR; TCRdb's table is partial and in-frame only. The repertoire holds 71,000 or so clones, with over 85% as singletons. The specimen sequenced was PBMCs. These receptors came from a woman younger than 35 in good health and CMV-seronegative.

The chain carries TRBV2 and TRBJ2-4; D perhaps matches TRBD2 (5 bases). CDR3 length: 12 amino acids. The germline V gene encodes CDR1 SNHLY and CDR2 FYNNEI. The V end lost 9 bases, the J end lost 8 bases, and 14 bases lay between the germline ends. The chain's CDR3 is CASSRAADIQYF. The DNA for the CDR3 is TGTGCCAGTTCCCGGGCAGCGGACATTCAGTACTTC.

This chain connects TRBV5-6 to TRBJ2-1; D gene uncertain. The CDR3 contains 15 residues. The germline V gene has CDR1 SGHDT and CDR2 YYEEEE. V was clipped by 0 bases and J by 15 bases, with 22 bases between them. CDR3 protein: CASSLEFVTGDPLFF. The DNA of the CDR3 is TGTGCCAGCAGCTTGGAATTTGTTACTGGAGACCCTCTGTTCTTC.

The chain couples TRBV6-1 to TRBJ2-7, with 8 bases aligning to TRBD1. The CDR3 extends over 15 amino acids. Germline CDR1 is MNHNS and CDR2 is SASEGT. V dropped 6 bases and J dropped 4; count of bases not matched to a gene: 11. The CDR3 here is CASRDLSRDRYEQYF. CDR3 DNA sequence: TGTGCCAGCAGAGACCTGTCCCGGGACAGGTACGAGCAGTACTTC.

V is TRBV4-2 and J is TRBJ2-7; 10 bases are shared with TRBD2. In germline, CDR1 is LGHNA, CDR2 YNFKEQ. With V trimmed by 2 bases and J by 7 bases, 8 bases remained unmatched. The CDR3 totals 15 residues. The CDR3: CASSQTSGRAEEQYF. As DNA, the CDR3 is TGTGCCAGCAGCCAAACAAGCGGGAGGGCCGAAGAGCAGTACTTC.

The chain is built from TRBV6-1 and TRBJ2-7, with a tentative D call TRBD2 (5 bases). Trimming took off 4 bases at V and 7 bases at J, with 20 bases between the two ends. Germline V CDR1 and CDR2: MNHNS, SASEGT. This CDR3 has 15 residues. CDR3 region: CASSGPGSNPSEQYF. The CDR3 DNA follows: TGTGCCAGCAGTGGTCCGGGGTCCAATCCTAGTGAGCAGTACTTC.

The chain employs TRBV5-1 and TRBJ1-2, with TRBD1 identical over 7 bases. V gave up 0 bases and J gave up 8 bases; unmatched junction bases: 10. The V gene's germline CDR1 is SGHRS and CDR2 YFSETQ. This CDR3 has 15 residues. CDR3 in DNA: TGCGCCAGCAGCTTGGTAGGCGACAGGGCGGGCGGCTACACCTTC. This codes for CASSLVGDRAGGYTF.

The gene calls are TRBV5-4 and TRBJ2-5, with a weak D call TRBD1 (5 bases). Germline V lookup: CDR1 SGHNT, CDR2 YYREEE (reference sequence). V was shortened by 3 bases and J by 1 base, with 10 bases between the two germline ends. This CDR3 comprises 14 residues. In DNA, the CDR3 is TGTGCCAGCAGCTCCAGACAGAGCCAAGAGACCCAGTACTTC. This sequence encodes CASSSRQSQETQYF.

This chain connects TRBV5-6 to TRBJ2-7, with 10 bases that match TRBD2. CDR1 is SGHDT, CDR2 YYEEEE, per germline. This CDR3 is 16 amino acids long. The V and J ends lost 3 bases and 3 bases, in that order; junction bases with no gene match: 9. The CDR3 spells CASSSSGGALNYEQYF. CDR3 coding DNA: TGTGCCAGCAGCTCAAGCGGGGGGGCCTTGAACTACGAGCAGTACTTC.

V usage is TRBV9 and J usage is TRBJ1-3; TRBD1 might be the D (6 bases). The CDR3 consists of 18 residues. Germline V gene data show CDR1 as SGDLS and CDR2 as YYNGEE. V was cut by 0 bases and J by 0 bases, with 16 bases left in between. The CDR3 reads CASSVGPARTVSGNTIYF. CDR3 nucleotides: TGTGCCAGCAGCGTAGGCCCCGCCAGGACAGTCTCTGGAAACACCATATATTTT.

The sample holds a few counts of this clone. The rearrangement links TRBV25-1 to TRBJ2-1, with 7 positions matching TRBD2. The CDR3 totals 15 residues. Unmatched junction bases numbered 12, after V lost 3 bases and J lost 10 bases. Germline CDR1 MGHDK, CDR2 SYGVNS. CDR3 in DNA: TGTGCCAGCAGTGAGGGGCTCGCGGGGGTGGGCGAGCAGTTCTTC. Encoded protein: CASSEGLAGVGEQFF.

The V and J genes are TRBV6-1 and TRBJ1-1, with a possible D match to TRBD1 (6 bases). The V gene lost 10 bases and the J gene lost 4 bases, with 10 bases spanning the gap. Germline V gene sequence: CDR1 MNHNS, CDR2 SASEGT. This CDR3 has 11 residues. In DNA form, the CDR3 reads TGTGCCACCCGGGACACCACTGAAGCTTTCTTT. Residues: CATRDTTEAFF.

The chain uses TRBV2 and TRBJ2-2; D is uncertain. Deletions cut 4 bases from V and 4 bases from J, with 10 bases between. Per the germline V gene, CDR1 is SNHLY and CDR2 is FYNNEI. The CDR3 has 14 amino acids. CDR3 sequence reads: CASSALTSTGELFF. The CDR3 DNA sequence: TGTGCCAGCAGTGCCCTCACGAGCACCGGGGAGCTGTTTTTT.

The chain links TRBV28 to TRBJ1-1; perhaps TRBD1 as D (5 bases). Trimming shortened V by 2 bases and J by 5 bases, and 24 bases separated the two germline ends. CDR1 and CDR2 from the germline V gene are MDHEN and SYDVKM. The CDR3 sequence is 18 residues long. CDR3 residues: CASSLGGVPAGGKTEAFF. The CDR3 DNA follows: TGTGCCAGCAGTTTAGGTGGGGTGCCGGCGGGGGGAAAAACTGAAGCTTTCTTT. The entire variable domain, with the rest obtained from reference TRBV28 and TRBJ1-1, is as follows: DVKVTQSSRYLVKRTGEKVFLECVQDMDHENMFWYRQDPGLGLRLIYFSYDVKMKEKGDIPEGYSVSREKKERFSLILESASTNQTSMYLCASSLGGVPAGGKTEAFFGQGTRLTVV.

CDR3 in DNA: TGTGCCAGCAGTGCGTTGACTAGCGGGACCTACAATGAGCAGTTCTTC. This encodes CASSALTSGTYNEQFF. The chain links TRBV25-1 to TRBJ2-1; 11 bases are shared with TRBD2. Germline V gene lookup returns CDR1 MGHDK and CDR2 SYGVNS. Trimming at V came to 4 bases and at J to 2 bases, leaving 4 bases not matched to a gene. The CDR3 runs 16 residues.

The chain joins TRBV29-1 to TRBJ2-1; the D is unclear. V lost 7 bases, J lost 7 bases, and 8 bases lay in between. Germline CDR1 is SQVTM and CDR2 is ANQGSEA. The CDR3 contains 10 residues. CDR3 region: CSGVLNEQFF. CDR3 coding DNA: TGCAGCGGTGTACTGAATGAGCAGTTCTTC.

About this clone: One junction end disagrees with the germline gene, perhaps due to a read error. In nucleotides, the CDR3 is TGTGCCAGCAGTACCGGGACAGGGATCTCCTACGAGCAGTACTTC. Translation gives CASSTGTGISYEQYF. The genes are TRBV19 and TRBJ2-7; 9 bases line up with TRBD1. The V gene's germline CDR1 is LNHDA and CDR2 SQIVND (reference sequence). This CDR3 is 15 amino acids long.

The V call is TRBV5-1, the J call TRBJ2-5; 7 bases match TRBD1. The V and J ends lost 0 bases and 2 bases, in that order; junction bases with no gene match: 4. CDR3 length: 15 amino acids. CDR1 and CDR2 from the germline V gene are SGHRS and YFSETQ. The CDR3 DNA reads TGCGCCAGCAGCTTGGTCCCGGGACAGCAAGAGACCCAGTACTTC. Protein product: CASSLVPGQQETQYF.

The CDR3 here is CASRASFLPTQYF. CDR3 bases: TGTGCCAGCAGAGCCTCCTTTTTACCGACCCAGTACTTC. The chain links TRBV28 to TRBJ2-5, with unresolved D. Germline CDR1 MDHEN, CDR2 SYDVKM. V was shortened by 6 bases and J by 7 bases, with 15 bases between the two germline ends. There are 13 residues in the CDR3. The entire variable domain, with the rest obtained from reference TRBV28 and TRBJ2-5, is as follows: DVKVTQSSRYLVKRTGEKVFLECVQDMDHENMFWYRQDPGLGLRLIYFSYDVKMKEKGDIPEGYSVSREKKERFSLILESASTNQTSMYLCASRASFLPTQYFGPGTRLLVL.

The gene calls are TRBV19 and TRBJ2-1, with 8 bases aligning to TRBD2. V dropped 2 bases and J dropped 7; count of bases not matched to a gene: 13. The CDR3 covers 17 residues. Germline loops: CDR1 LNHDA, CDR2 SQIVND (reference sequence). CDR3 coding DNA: TGTGCCAGTAGTATAAATAGGAAGCGGGGGTGGAGTAATGAGCAGTTCTTC. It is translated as CASSINRKRGWSNEQFF.

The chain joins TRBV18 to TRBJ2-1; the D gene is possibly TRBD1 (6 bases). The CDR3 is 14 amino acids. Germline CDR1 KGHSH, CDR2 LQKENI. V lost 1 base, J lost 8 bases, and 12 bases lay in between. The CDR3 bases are TGTGCCAGCTCACCACAAACAGGGACCGATGAGCAGTTCTTC. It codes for CASSPQTGTDEQFF.

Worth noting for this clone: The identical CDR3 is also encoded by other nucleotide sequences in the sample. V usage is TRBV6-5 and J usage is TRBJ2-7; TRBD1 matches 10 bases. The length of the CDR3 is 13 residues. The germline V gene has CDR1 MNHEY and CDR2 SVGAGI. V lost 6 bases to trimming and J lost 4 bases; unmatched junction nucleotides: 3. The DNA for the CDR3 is TGTGCCAGCAGAAGACAGGGGGCTTACGAGCAGTACTTC. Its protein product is CASRRQGAYEQYF.

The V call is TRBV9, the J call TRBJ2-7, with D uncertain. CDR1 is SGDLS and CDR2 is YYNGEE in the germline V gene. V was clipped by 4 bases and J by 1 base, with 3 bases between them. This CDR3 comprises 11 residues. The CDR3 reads CASSPSYEQYF. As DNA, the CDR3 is TGTGCCAGCAGCCCATCCTACGAGCAGTACTTC.

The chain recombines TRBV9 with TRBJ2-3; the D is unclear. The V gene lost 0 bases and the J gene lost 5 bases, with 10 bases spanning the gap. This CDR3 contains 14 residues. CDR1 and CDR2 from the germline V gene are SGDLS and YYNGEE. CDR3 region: CASSVGPSGDTQYF. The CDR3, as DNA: TGTGCCAGCAGCGTAGGGCCTAGTGGAGATACGCAGTATTTT.

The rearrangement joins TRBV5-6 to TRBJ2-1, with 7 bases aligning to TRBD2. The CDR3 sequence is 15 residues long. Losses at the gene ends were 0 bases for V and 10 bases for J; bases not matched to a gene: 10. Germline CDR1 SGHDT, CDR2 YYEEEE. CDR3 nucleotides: TGTGCCAGCAGCTTGGGGGCGGGAGCACGTCGAGAGCAGTTCTTC. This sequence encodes CASSLGAGARREQFF.

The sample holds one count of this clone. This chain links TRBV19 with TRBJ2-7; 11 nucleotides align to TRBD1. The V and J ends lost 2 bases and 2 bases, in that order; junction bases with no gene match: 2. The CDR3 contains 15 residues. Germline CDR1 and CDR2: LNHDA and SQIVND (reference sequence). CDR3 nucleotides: TGTGCCAGTAGTATAACGGACAGGGGGCCCTACGAGCAGTACTTC. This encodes CASSITDRGPYEQYF.

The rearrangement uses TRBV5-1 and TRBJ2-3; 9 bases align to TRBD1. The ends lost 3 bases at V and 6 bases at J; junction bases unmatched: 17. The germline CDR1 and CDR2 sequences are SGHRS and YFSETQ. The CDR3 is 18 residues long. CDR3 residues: CASSSPGQGAGERDTQYF. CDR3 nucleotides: TGCGCCAGCAGCTCACCGGGACAGGGCGCCGGAGAGAGGGATACGCAGTATTTT.